These 23 T cell receptor beta chains originate from one sample sequenced in a study of technical replicates of blood from four donors. TCRdb keeps only in-frame clones here, not all; method: immunoSEQ multiplex PCR. This table holds some 98,000 clones, approximately 95% found once. The sequenced sample was T cells isolated from PBMCs. The receptors derive from a human donor in good health.

The chain is built from TRBV12-2 and TRBJ2-7; TRBD2 was called by the table and not checked on the DNA. TRBV12-2 is described as a pseudogene. This CDR3 contains 16 residues. The CDR3, as DNA: TGTGCAAGTCGCTCCCCGGGGGGACTAGCGCCTAACGAGCAGTACTTC. Encoded protein: CASRSPGGLAPNEQYF.

The chain carries TRBV7-9 and TRBJ2-6; a possible D gene is TRBD1 (6 bases). Germline V CDR1 and CDR2: SEHNR, FQNEAQ (reference sequence). The germline V and J ends were trimmed by 1 base and 0 bases, with 16 bases remaining between them. This CDR3 comprises 19 residues. CDR3 sequence (DNA): TGTGCCAGCAGCTTAGGGGATGGGGACACCAGCTCTGGGGCCAACGTCCTGACTTTC. Its translation: CASSLGDGDTSSGANVLTF.

CDR3 residues: CASSLARVSSYNEQFF. The CDR3 DNA reads as TGTGCCAGCAGCTTAGCGCGCGTGAGCTCCTACAATGAGCAGTTCTTC. The chain joins TRBV7-8 to TRBJ2-1, with no clear D. The CDR3 contains 16 residues. Germline values: CDR1 SGHVS, CDR2 FQNEAQ. V was shortened by 0 bases and J by 0 bases, with 9 bases between the two germline ends.

The rearrangement joins TRBV5-1 to TRBJ2-1, with 10 bases fitting TRBD2. V was pared by 6 bases and J by 1 base, with 7 bases of the junction left unmatched. The CDR3 runs 16 residues. CDR1 is SGHRS and CDR2 is YFSETQ in the germline V gene. CDR3 region: CASNPSGSDSYNEQFF. DNA for the CDR3: TGCGCCAGCAACCCTAGCGGGAGTGATTCCTACAATGAGCAGTTCTTC.

This chain uses TRBV4-1 with TRBJ1-1; 7 bases are a match to TRBD1. J gave up 6 bases and V 6 bases, and 13 bases lay outside the gene matches. Per germline, CDR1 MGHRA and CDR2 YSYEKL. CDR3 length equals 15 residues. CDR3 amino acids: CASSRITGDGAEAFF. CDR3 sequence (DNA): TGCGCCAGCAGTAGAATAACAGGGGATGGGGCTGAAGCTTTCTTT.

The genes are TRBV5-6 and TRBJ2-5; no definite D call. CDR3 size: 14 residues. The germline CDR1 and CDR2 sequences are SGHDT and YYEEEE. The V gene lost 0 bases and the J gene lost 1 base, with 7 bases spanning the gap. Written as DNA, the CDR3 is TGTGCCAGCAGCTTGGTCAACACCCAAGAGACCCAGTACTTC. Residues: CASSLVNTQETQYF.

V gene TRBV5-4 combines with J gene TRBJ2-7; TRBD2 aligns across 7 bases. CDR1 and CDR2 from the germline V gene are SGHNT and YYREEE (reference sequence). There are 14 residues in the CDR3. V shed 8 bases and J 0 bases; nucleotides not matched to a gene: 8. CDR3 protein: CASTSASGSYEQYF. The CDR3 DNA reads as TGTGCCAGTACCTCGGCTAGCGGCTCCTACGAGCAGTACTTC.

This clone has just a few counts. The chain carries TRBV5-1 and TRBJ1-1, with 7 bases matching TRBD1. The CDR3 length is 14 residues. Trimming at V came to 0 bases and at J to 5 bases, leaving 4 bases not matched to a gene. Germline CDR1 reads SGHRS; CDR2 reads YFSETQ. The CDR3 region has the DNA TGCGCCAGCAGCTTGGATAGGGGGCAGACTGAAGCTTTCTTT. It specifies CASSLDRGQTEAFF.

The chain combines TRBV11-3 with TRBJ2-2; D remains unclear. The V end was cut by 4 bases, the J end by 1 base, with 7 bases between. The CDR3 has 14 amino acids. The V gene's germline CDR1 is SGHNT and CDR2 YENEEA. CDR3 coding DNA: TGTGCCAGCAGCTCCAGACAGAACACCGGGGAGCTGTTTTTT. It encodes CASSSRQNTGELFF.

The gene calls are TRBV7-8 and TRBJ1-5; 9 bases map to TRBD1. The V segment lost 4 bases and the J segment 6 bases; nucleotides outside the gene matches: 4. CDR1 and CDR2 (germline): SGHVS, FQNEAQ. The CDR3 runs to 14 residues. The CDR3 sequence: CASSSGTGIQPQHF. For the CDR3, the DNA is TGTGCCAGCAGCTCAGGGACAGGGATTCAGCCCCAGCATTTT.

The gene calls are TRBV11-2 and TRBJ2-4; no definite D call. Trimming cost V 9 bases and J 0 bases, with 6 bases left between them. CDR1 SGHAT and CDR2 FQNNGV come from the germline V gene. The CDR3 is 12 residues long. The CDR3, as DNA: TGTGCCAGTGCGGAAGCCAAAAACATTCAGTACTTC. It specifies CASAEAKNIQYF.

The CDR3 sequence is CASSQGVTSGFQETQYF. DNA for the CDR3: TGTGCCAGCAGTCAGGGGGTGACTAGCGGATTTCAAGAGACCCAGTACTTC. The gene calls are TRBV28 and TRBJ2-5; 9 bases map to TRBD2. CDR1 is MDHEN and CDR2 is SYDVKM in the germline V gene. CDR3 length equals 17 residues. The trim removed 5 bases at V and 2 bases at J, leaving 12 bases unmatched.

This rearrangement joins TRBV10-3 to TRBJ2-1; possible D gene TRBD2, 5 bases. The V gene's germline CDR1 is ENHRY and CDR2 SYGVKD. The CDR3 runs 13 residues. V lost 0 bases and J lost 8, with 8 bases in between. CDR3 in amino acids: CAISESGKDEQFF. The CDR3 DNA reads as TGTGCCATCAGTGAGTCCGGGAAAGATGAGCAGTTCTTC.

The genes are TRBV7-9 and TRBJ1-1; 7 bases align to TRBD1. The V gene's germline CDR1 is SEHNR and CDR2 FQNEAQ (reference sequence). With 6 bases clipped from V and 2 bases from J, the junction kept 12 bases outside the gene matches. CDR3 size: 16 residues. CDR3 nucleotides: TGTGCCAGCAGAACTGGAGGGACAGTCGGCAACACTGAAGCTTTCTTT. Amino acid sequence: CASRTGGTVGNTEAFF.

This clone showed up just a few times. CDR3 nucleotide sequence: TGTGCCAGCAGTGAATTTAGCGGGCGATACACCGGGGAGCTGTTTTTT. This gives the protein CASSEFSGRYTGELFF. J is TRBJ2-2 and V is TRBV25-1; the match to TRBD2 covers 7 bases. Losses at the gene ends were 1 base for V and 3 bases for J; bases not matched to a gene: 5. The CDR3 contains 16 residues. Germline assignment: CDR1 MGHDK and CDR2 SYGVNS.

The rearrangement links TRBV5-5 to TRBJ2-7, with D possibly matching TRBD2 (5 bases). The CDR3 runs to 14 residues. The V gene lost 1 base and the J gene lost 3 bases, with 11 bases spanning the gap. Per the germline V gene, CDR1 is SGHKS and CDR2 is YYEKEE (reference sequence). Here the CDR3 reads CASSLKLADYEQYF. The CDR3, as DNA: TGTGCCAGCAGCTTGAAGCTAGCCGACTACGAGCAGTACTTC. Combining the CDR3 with reference TRBV5-5 and TRBJ2-7 gives the whole variable domain DAGVTQSPTHLIKTRGQQVTLRCSPISGHKSVSWYQQVLGQGPQFIFQYYEKEERGRGNFPDRFSARQFPNYSSELNVNALLLGDSALYLCASSLKLADYEQYFGPGTRLTVT.

The genes are TRBV28 and TRBJ1-1; possible D gene TRBD1, 6 bases. This CDR3 has 16 residues. Germline-derived CDR1 and CDR2 are MDHEN and SYDVKM. V lost 2 bases to trimming and J lost 2 bases, with 15 bases between them. This chain's CDR3 is CASSLPGAGENTEAFF. Here the CDR3 DNA reads TGTGCCAGCAGTTTACCGGGGGCGGGGGAAAACACTGAAGCTTTCTTT. The full variable domain, rest sourced from reference TRBV28 and TRBJ1-1, is DVKVTQSSRYLVKRTGEKVFLECVQDMDHENMFWYRQDPGLGLRLIYFSYDVKMKEKGDIPEGYSVSREKKERFSLILESASTNQTSMYLCASSLPGAGENTEAFFGQGTRLTVV.

The chain uses TRBV6-5 and TRBJ2-3; 8 nucleotides match TRBD1. J lost 8 bases, V lost 4 bases, and 5 bases had no gene match. The CDR3 extends over 13 amino acids. CDR1 and CDR2 (germline): MNHEY, SVGAGI. CDR3 sequence reads: CASSLDREGTQYF. CDR3 coding DNA: TGTGCCAGCAGTTTGGACAGGGAAGGTACGCAGTATTTT.

The chain has TRBV4-2 and TRBJ2-7; TRBD2 is a possible D gene (6 bases). This CDR3 contains 15 residues. Germline-derived CDR1 and CDR2 are LGHNA and YNFKEQ. V was cut by 3 bases and J by 5 bases, with 17 bases left in between. The CDR3 DNA reads as TGTGCCAGCAGCCAGGGGACTCTGAAGACCAACGAGCAGTACTTC. Protein: CASSQGTLKTNEQYF.

The chain links TRBV2 to TRBJ1-1; possible D gene TRBD1, 5 bases. Trimming left V 4 bases short and J 3 bases short, with 15 bases between. Germline values: CDR1 SNHLY, CDR2 FYNNEI. The CDR3 runs to 15 residues. Written as DNA, the CDR3 is TGTGCCAGCAGTGGGTCTGGCAGGGTGGACACTGAAGCTTTCTTT. It specifies CASSGSGRVDTEAFF.

The chain recombines TRBV19 with TRBJ2-1; TRBD2 agrees at 7 bases. Trimming removed 3 bases from V and 12 bases from J; junction bases left unmatched: 8. CDR3 size: 13 residues. The germline V gene has CDR1 LNHDA and CDR2 SQIVND (reference sequence). The chain's CDR3 is CASSIDGRVWQFF. The CDR3 bases are TGTGCCAGTAGTATTGATGGGAGGGTTTGGCAGTTCTTC. Looking up the rest from reference TRBV19 and TRBJ2-1 gives the full variable domain: DGGITQSPKYLFRKEGQNVTLSCEQNLNHDAMYWYRQDPGQGLRLIYYSQIVNDFQKGDIAEGYSVSREKKESFPLTVTSAQKNPTAFYLCASSIDGRVWQFFGPGTRLTVL.

V gene TRBV10-2 combines with J gene TRBJ2-6; perhaps TRBD2 as D (5 bases). Germline V gene sequence: CDR1 WSHSY, CDR2 SAAADI. Trimming removed 5 bases at V and 0 bases at J, with 8 bases between. The CDR3 is 15 amino acids. CDR3 nucleotide sequence: TGCGCCAGCAGTACGGGGTACTCTGGGGCCAACGTCCTGACTTTC. Its protein is CASSTGYSGANVLTF.

The chain couples TRBV7-9 to TRBJ2-5, with D hard to call. V lost 5 bases and J lost 3, with 4 bases in between. The CDR3 sequence is 11 residues long. Germline CDR1 reads SEHNR; CDR2 reads FQNEAQ (reference sequence). The CDR3 loop is CASSLKETQYF. The CDR3 bases are TGTGCCAGCAGCCTTAAAGAGACCCAGTACTTC.